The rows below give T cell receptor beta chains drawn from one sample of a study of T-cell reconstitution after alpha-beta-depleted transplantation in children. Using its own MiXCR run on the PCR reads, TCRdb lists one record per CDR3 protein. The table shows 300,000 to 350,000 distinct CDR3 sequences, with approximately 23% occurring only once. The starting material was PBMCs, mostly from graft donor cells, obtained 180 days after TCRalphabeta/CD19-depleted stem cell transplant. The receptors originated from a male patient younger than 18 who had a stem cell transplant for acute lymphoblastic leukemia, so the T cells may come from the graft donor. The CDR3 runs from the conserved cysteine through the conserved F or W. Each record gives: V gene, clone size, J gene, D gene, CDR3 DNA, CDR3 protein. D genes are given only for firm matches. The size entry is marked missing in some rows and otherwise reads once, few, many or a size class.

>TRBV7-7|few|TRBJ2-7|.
TGTGCCAGCAGCTCCCCTCTAGGCAGGGCCCCCTCCTACGAGCAGTACTTC
CASSSPLGRAPSYEQYF
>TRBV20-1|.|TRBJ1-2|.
TGCAGTGCCCGGGGGGACCCCCACGACAACTATGGCTACACCTTC
CSARGDPHDNYGYTF
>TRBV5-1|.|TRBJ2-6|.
TGCGCCAGCAGCTTTAAGGAGCTTTCTGGGGCCAACGTCCTGACTTTC
CASSFKELSGANVLTF
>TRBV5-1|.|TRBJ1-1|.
TGCGCCAGCAGCCCCCTCGGGGGGGGGAACACTGAAGCTTTCTTT
CASSPLGGGNTEAFF
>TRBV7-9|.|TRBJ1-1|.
TGTGCCAGCAGCTCCGTTACTTATAGGAACACTGAAGCTTTCTTT
CASSSVTYRNTEAFF
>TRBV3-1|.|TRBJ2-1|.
TGTGCCAGCAGCCAAGAACCGAGGGGGAAGTTCTTC
CASSQEPRGKFF
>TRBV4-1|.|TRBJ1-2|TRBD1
TGCGCCAGCAGTAAGACAGGGGGCAATGGCTACACCTTC
CASSKTGGNGYTF
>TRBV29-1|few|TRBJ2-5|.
TGCAGCGTTTCCCTGCTAGGGTCCCAAGAGACCCAGTACTTC
CSVSLLGSQETQYF
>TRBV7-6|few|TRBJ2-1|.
TGTGCCAGCACCCCCGACGCGTACTCCTACAATGAGCAGTTCTTC
CASTPDAYSYNEQFF
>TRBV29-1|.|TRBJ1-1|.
TGCAGCGTTATGCGAGGACTGAACACTGAAGCTTTCTTT
CSVMRGLNTEAFF
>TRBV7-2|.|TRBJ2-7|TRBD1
TGTGCCAGCAGCAAGCATACCGGGACAGGCTTCTACGAGCAGTACTTC
CASSKHTGTGFYEQYF
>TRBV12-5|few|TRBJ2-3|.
TGTGCTAGTGCCTTGGACTGGCGCACAGATACGCAGTATTTT
CASALDWRTDTQYF
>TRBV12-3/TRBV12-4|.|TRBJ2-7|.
TGTGCCAGCAGTTTTTACAAGGAGTCCTACGAGCAGTACTTC
CASSFYKESYEQYF
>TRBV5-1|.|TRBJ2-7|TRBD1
TGCGCCAGCAGCTTTGGGACAGTCACCTACGAGCAGTACTTC
CASSFGTVTYEQYF
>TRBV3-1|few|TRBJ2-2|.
TGTGCCAGCACCGGGATCCCGAACACCGGGGAGCTGTTTTTT
CASTGIPNTGELFF
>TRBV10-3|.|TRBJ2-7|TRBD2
TGTGCCATCAGTGAGTCGAAAAAAGCGGGAAGACATTACGAGCAGTACTTC
CAISESKKAGRHYEQYF
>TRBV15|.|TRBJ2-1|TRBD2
TGTGCCACCAGCAGATTGGGCGGGGGAGGAGATGAGCAGTTCTTC
CATSRLGGGGDEQFF
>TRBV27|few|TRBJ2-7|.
TGTGCCAGCAGTTCCCCGGCAGACAGCACCTACGAGCAGTACTTC
CASSSPADSTYEQYF